This T cell receptor beta chain was sequenced in a study of shared clonotypes between healthy human individuals. Whole-study context: A couple of female and a few male donors aged 18 to 49 were enrolled.

TCRdb's copy holds only in-frame clones and misses some; the assay was immunoSEQ multiplex PCR. The data hold millions of clones, with about 93% observed a single time. V dropped 5 bases and J dropped 10; count of bases not matched to a gene: 11. The germline CDR1 and CDR2 sequences are MGHRA and YSYEKL. The CDR3 sequence is 15 residues long. Naive CD8 cells lacked CD45RO, underwent positive selection for CCR7 and left out terminally differentiated effector memory CD45RA+ cells. The sequence came from a man aged 18 to 35 in good health. Some clones in this sample may be carry-over from other donors' samples. Sequenced sample: naive CD8+ T cells from PBMCs. The chain links TRBV4-1 to TRBJ1-4; 9 bases are a match to TRBD1. The CDR3 is CASSNPGQGSLKLFF. CDR3 coding DNA: TGCGCCAGCAGCAACCCGGGACAGGGATCCTTAAAACTGTTTTTT.